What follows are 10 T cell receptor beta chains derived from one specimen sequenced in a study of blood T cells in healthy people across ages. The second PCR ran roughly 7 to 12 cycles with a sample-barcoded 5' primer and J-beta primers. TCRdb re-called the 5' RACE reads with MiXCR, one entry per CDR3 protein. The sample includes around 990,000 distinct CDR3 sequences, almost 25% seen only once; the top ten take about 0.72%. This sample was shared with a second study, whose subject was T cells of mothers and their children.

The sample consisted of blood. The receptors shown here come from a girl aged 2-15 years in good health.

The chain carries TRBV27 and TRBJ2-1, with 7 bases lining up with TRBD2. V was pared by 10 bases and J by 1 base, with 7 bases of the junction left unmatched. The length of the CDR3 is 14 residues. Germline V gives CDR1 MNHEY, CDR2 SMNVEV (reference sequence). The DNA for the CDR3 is TGTGCCACCATAAGCGGGACTTCCTACAATGAGCAGTTCTTC. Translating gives CATISGTSYNEQFF.

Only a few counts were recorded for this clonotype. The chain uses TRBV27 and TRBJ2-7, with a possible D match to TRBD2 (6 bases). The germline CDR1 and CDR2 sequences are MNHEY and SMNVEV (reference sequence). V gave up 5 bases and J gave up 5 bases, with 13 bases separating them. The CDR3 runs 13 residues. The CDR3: CASSTGTAHEQYF. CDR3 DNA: TGTGCCAGCAGTACCGGGACTGCCCACGAGCAGTACTTC.

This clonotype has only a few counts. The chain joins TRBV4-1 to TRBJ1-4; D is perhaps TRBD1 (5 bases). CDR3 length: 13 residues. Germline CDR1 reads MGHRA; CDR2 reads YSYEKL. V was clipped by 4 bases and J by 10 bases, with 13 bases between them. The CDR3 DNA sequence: TGCGCCAGCAGCCTGTTGGGGGACGGAAAACTGTTTTTT. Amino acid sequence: CASSLLGDGKLFF.

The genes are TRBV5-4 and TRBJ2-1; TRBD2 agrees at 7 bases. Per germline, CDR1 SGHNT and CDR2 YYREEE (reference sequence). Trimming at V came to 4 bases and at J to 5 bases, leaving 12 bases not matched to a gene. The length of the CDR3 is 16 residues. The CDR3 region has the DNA TGTGCCAGCAGCAGCCCGGGGGGTAGCGGGCACAATGAGCAGTTCTTC. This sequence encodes CASSSPGGSGHNEQFF.

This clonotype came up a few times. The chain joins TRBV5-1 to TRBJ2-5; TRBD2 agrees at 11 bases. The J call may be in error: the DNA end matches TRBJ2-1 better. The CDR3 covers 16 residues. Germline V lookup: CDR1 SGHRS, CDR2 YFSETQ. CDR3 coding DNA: TGCGCCAGCAGCTACCCCGGGACTAGCGGCCGCAATGAGCAGTTCTTC. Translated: CASSYPGTSGRNEQFF.

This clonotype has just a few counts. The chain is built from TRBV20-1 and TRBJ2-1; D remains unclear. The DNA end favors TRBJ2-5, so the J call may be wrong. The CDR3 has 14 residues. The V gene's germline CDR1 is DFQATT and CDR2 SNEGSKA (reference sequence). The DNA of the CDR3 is TGCAGTGCTGGTCCCTACATCGAAAGAGAGACCCAGTACTTC. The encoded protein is CSAGPYIERETQYF.

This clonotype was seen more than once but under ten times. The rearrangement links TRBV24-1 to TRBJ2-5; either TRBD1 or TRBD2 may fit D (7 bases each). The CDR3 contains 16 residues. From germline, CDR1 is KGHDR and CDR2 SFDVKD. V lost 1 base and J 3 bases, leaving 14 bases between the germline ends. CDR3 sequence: CATSDFVQGGKETQYF. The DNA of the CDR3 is TGTGCCACCAGTGATTTTGTTCAGGGGGGGAAAGAGACCCAGTACTTC.

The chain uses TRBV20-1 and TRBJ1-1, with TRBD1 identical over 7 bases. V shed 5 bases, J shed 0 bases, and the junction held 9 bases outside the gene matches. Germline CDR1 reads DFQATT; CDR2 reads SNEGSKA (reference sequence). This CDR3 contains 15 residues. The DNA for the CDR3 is TGCAGTGCTTACCCGGGACAGACAATGAACACTGAAGCTTTCTTT. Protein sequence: CSAYPGQTMNTEAFF.

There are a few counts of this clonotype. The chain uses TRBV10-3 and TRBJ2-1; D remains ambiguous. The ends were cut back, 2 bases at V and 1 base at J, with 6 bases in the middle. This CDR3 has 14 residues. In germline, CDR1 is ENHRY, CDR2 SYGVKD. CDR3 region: CAISETLSYNEQFF. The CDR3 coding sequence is TGTGCCATCAGTGAGACTTTATCCTACAATGAGCAGTTCTTC.

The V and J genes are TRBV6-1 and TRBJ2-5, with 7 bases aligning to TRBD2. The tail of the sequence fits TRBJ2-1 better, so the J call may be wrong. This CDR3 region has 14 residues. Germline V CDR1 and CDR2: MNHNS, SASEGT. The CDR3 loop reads CASSESGGAGKQFF. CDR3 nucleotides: TGTGCCAGCAGCGAAAGTGGGGGAGCGGGGAAGCAGTTCTTC.